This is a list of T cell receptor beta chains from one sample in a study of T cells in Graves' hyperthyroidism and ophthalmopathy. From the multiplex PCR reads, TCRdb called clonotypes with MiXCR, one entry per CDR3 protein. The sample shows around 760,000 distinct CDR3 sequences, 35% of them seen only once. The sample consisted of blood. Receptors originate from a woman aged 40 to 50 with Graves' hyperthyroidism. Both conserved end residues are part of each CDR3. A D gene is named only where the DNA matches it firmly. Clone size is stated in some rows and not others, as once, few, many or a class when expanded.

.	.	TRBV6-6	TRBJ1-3	CAGRTDSSGNTIYF	TGTGCCGGCAGGACGGACAGCTCTGGAAACACCATATATTTT
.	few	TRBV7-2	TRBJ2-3	CASSLVGKRTLSTDTQYF	TGTGCCAGCAGCTTAGTAGGGAAGCGGACCCTTAGCACAGATACGCAGTATTTT
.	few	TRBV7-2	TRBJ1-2	CASSPRGGTTYGYTF	TGTGCCAGCAGCCCCCGAGGGGGGACAACCTATGGCTACACCTTC
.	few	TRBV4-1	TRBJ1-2	CASSHNSRANYGYTF	TGCGCCAGCAGCCACAACTCGAGGGCTAACTATGGCTACACCTTC
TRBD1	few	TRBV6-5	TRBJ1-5	CASSGGVQGDQPQHF	TGTGCCAGCAGTGGGGGGGTTCAGGGGGATCAGCCCCAGCATTTT
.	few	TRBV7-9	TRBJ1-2	CASSPSVGGNYGYTF	TGTGCCAGCAGCCCTTCGGTCGGGGGGAACTATGGCTACACCTTC
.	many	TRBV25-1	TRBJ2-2	CASSDPRGIPNTGELFF	TGTGCCAGCAGTGATCCCCGGGGGATCCCGAACACCGGGGAGCTGTTTTTT
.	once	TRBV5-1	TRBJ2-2	CASRVGSSAGTGELFF	TGCGCCAGCAGAGTCGGGAGTTCAGCGGGCACCGGGGAGCTGTTTTTT
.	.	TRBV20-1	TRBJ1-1	CSQVALWNTEAFF	TGCAGTCAAGTTGCACTCTGGAACACTGAAGCTTTCTTT
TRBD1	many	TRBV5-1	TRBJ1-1	CASSLGDRRNTEAFF	TGCGCCAGCAGCCTGGGGGACAGGAGGAACACTGAAGCTTTCTTT
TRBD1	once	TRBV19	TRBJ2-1	CASSIWDSHNEQFF	TGTGCCAGTAGTATCTGGGACAGTCACAATGAGCAGTTCTTC
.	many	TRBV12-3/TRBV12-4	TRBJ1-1	CASSLRRGNTEAFF	TGTGCCAGCAGTTTGCGTCGGGGGAACACTGAAGCTTTCTTT
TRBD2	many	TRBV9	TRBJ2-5	CASSNRLAGMETQYF	TGTGCCAGCAGCAATAGACTAGCGGGTATGGAGACCCAGTACTTC
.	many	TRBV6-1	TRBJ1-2	CASSEGAGYGYTF	TGTGCCAGCAGCGAAGGGGCAGGGTATGGCTACACCTTC
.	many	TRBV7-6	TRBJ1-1	CASSPGVRMNTEAFF	TGTGCCAGCAGCCCAGGGGTGCGGATGAACACTGAAGCTTTCTTT
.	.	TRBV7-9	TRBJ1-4	CASSQAGGGGEKLFF	TGCGCCAGCAGCCAAGCGGGAGGGGGAGGTGAAAAACTGTTTTTT
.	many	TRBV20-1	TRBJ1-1	CSARDPDVPNTEAFF	TGCAGTGCTAGAGATCCCGACGTACCGAACACTGAAGCTTTCTTT
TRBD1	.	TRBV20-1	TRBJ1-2	CSARELTGTEYGYTF	TGCAGTGCTAGAGAGCTTACCGGGACAGAGTATGGCTACACCTTC
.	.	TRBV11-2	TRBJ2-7	CASSPMGDYEQYF	TGTGCCAGCAGCCCGATGGGGGATTACGAGCAGTACTTC
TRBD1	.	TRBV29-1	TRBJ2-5	CSVADRGAETQYF	TGCAGCGTTGCCGACAGGGGGGCAGAGACCCAGTACTTC
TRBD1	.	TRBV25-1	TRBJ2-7	CASSARPGTGDEQYF	TGTGCCAGCAGTGCTAGGCCCGGGACAGGGGACGAGCAGTACTTC
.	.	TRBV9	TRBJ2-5	CASSASGTSGEGQYF	TGTGCCAGCAGCGCTTCCGGGACCTCAGGGGAGGGCCAGTACTTC
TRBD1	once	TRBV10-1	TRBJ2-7	CASSQGQGSYTYF	TGCGCCAGCAGTCAAGGACAGGGAAGTTATACGTACTTC
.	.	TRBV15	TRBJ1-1	CATSRDLDATEAFF	TGTGCCACCAGCAGAGATCTAGACGCCACTGAAGCTTTCTTT
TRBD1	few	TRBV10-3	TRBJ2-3	CAISVATGDDTQYF	TGTGCCATCAGTGTAGCGACAGGGGATGATACGCAGTATTTT
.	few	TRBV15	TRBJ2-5	CATSTQYF	TGTGCCACCAGCACCCAGTACTTC
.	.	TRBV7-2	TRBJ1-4	CASSIQPGQGVKNCFF	.
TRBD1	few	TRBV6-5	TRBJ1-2	CASSGGTANYGYTF	TGTGCCAGCAGTGGCGGGACAGCTAACTATGGCTACACCTTC
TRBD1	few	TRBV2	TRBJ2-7	CASSPTLAVRTGSSYEQYF	TGTGCCAGCAGCCCTACACTCGCAGTTCGGACAGGAAGCTCCTACGAGCAGTACTTC
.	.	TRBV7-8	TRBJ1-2	CASSQMADSYGYTF	TGCGCCAGCAGCCAAATGGCAGACAGTTATGGCTACACCTTC
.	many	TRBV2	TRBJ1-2	CASSAQGLLNYGYTF	TGTGCCAGCAGTGCACAGGGCCTTCTTAACTATGGCTACACCTTC
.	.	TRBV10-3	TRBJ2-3	CAISEDRRQGRDTQYF	TGTGCCATCAGTGAGGATAGGCGGCAGGGAAGAGATACGCAGTATTTT
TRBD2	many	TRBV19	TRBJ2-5	CASSPGGETQYF	TGTGCCAGCTCGCCGGGGGGAGAGACCCAGTACTTC